This is a list of T cell receptor beta chains from one sample in a study of cytomegalovirus exposure and HLA in healthy donors. The repertoire was sequenced with immunoSEQ multiplex PCR; TCRdb's copy has only in-frame clones and lacks some. The table includes around 130,000 clones, roughly four fifths detected once. Sequencing was carried out using PBMCs. These receptors were taken from a woman aged 40 to 50 in good health and CMV-seropositive. The CDR3 runs from the conserved cysteine through the conserved F or W. Each record gives: V gene, J gene, D gene, clone size, CDR3 DNA, CDR3 protein. D genes are given only for firm matches. Only some rows state a clone size, as once, few, many or a class for expanded clones.

>TRBV5-1|TRBJ2-3|-|-
TGCGCCAGCAGCCAGGACAACCCCCAGAGTACGCAGTATTTT
CASSQDNPQSTQYF
>TRBV10-3|TRBJ2-1|TRBD2|-
TGTGCCATCAGTGAGTTGGGGGGAGGGCTTTTGAATGAGCAGTTCTTC
CAISELGGGLLNEQFF
>TRBV6-1|TRBJ2-3|-|-
TGTGCCAGCAGTGATACGGGGAGAGCAGATACGCAGTATTTT
CASSDTGRADTQYF
>TRBV11-3|TRBJ2-1|TRBD2|-
TGTGCCAGCAGCTTAGGACGGACTAGCGGGAGCAGGGTAGATGAGCAGTTCTTC
CASSLGRTSGSRVDEQFF
>TRBV6-6|TRBJ2-1|TRBD2|-
TGTGCCAGCATTCTACGAGGGTTCAGCGGGAGGGCTGAGCAGTTCTTC
CASILRGFSGRAEQFF
>TRBV30|TRBJ2-7|TRBD2|-
TGTGCCTGCCGCAGCGGGGGGGCCGTTCTCGAGCAGTACTTC
CACRSGGAVLEQYF
>TRBV7-3|TRBJ1-1|TRBD1|few
TGTGCCAGCAGCTTAGGAGGACAGGGAAACACTGAAGCTTTCTTT
CASSLGGQGNTEAFF
>TRBV27|TRBJ2-1|TRBD2|few
TGTGCCAGCAGTTTAGGCTCCGCGGGGGTTAGGTCCTACAATGAGCAGTTCTTC
CASSLGSAGVRSYNEQFF
>TRBV7-9|TRBJ2-4|-|-
TGTGCCAGCAGCTTAGGACTTACCTCCAACATTCAGTACTTC
CASSLGLTSNIQYF
>TRBV28|TRBJ2-1|TRBD2|-
TGTGCCAGCAGTTGGGGGACTAGCGGGAGGAATGAGCAGTTCTTC
CASSWGTSGRNEQFF
>TRBV6-5|TRBJ2-1|TRBD1|once
TGTGCCAGCAGCAAGACAGGGCAGACCTACAATGAGCAGTTCTTC
CASSKTGQTYNEQFF
>TRBV5-1|TRBJ2-3|-|once
TGCGCCAGCAGTAGCGCGGGGTACACAGATACGCAGTATTTT
CASSSAGYTDTQYF
>TRBV4-3|TRBJ1-2|TRBD1|-
TGCGCCAGCAGCCAGTCCGGGACAGGGGTTGGCTACACCTTC
CASSQSGTGVGYTF
>TRBV5-4|TRBJ2-7|-|-
TGTGCCAGCAGCCAGGGGGGGACAGGAGGAACCTACGAGCAGTACTTC
CASSQGGTGGTYEQYF
>TRBV5-5|TRBJ2-7|-|few
TGTGCCAGCACCAGACCGGGATCCTCCTACGAGCAGTACTTC
CASTRPGSSYEQYF
>TRBV6-5|TRBJ1-2|TRBD1|-
TGTGCCAGCAGCCCGACAGGGAACTATGGCTACACCTTC
CASSPTGNYGYTF
>TRBV7-3|TRBJ1-1|-|-
TGTGCCAGCAGCTCCATGGGGCCTAGCACTGAAGCTTTCTTT
CASSSMGPSTEAFF
>TRBV7-2|TRBJ2-3|TRBD2|-
TGTGCCAGCAGCCCCCGACTAGCGGGGGGCACAGATACGCAGTATTTT
CASSPRLAGGTDTQYF
>TRBV5-1|TRBJ2-1|-|-
TGCGCCAGCAGCTTGGCCGCGGGACTCACCTACAATGAGCAGTTCTTC
CASSLAAGLTYNEQFF
>TRBV18|TRBJ2-5|-|-
TGTGCCAGCTCACAGACTTACACGGAGACCCAGTACTTC
CASSQTYTETQYF
>TRBV4-1|TRBJ2-2|TRBD1|-
TGCGCCAGCAGCCTGGGACAGGGGTACACCGGGGAGCTGTTTTTT
CASSLGQGYTGELFF
>TRBV9|TRBJ1-4|-|few
TGTGCCAGCAGCGCGGGGGGGTCTAATGAAAAACTGTTTTTT
CASSAGGSNEKLFF
>TRBV4-1|TRBJ2-5|-|-
TGCGCCAGCAGCCAAGACCGGACTACCGCGGAGACCCAGTACTTC
CASSQDRTTAETQYF
>TRBV27|TRBJ2-2|-|-
TGTGCCTCTGGAGAAAGGGGAGGAGTAGGGGAGCTGTTTTTT
CASGERGGVGELFF
>TRBV19|TRBJ2-5|TRBD2|-
TGTGCCAGTAGTATGAAGCGGGGGGGCCCGGAGACCCAGTACTTC
CASSMKRGGPETQYF
>TRBV7-2|TRBJ2-7|TRBD2|-
TGTGCCAGCAGCCCCATGCGGGAGGGCCGTGGGTACGAGCAGTACTTC
CASSPMREGRGYEQYF
>TRBV30|TRBJ2-5|TRBD2|-
TGTGCCTGGATGACTAGCGGAGAGACCCAGTACTTC
CAWMTSGETQYF
>TRBV27|TRBJ1-2|TRBD1|-
TGTGCCACCCGGGACAGCAACTATGGCTACACCTTC
CATRDSNYGYTF
>TRBV10-3|TRBJ2-1|-|-
TGTGCCATCAGTGAGTCAGGGGATGGGTATGATGAGCAGTTCTTC
CAISESGDGYDEQFF
>TRBV18|TRBJ1-1|-|once
TGTGCCAGCTCACCATCAGGTTTCAGGAACACTGAAGCTTTCTTT
CASSPSGFRNTEAFF
>TRBV29-1|TRBJ2-7|TRBD1|-
TGCAGCGTGGCCTCCGGGACAGGGATCCACGAGCAGTACTTC
CSVASGTGIHEQYF
>TRBV6-5|TRBJ2-5|TRBD1|-
TGTGCCAGCAGTTATTCCACCGGGACAGTCCTAGGGGAGCAGTACTTC
CASSYSTGTVLGEQYF
>TRBV9|TRBJ1-5|TRBD1|-
TGTGCCAGCAGCTCCAGGGACAGGGCTACTACCGCACATCAGCCCCAGCATTTT
CASSSRDRATTAHQPQHF
>TRBV28|TRBJ2-7|TRBD1|-
TGTGCCAGCAGTTTAGGACAGGGGAGCCAGCAGTACTTC
CASSLGQGSQQYF
>TRBV30|TRBJ2-2|-|-
TGTGCCTGGAGTGTACTCGGAGGGCGGGCCGGGGAGCTGTTTTTT
CAWSVLGGRAGELFF
>TRBV9|TRBJ1-1|TRBD1|-
TGTGCCAGCAGCCTCCCGACAGGGGGGAACACTGAAGCTTTCTTT
CASSLPTGGNTEAFF